The present T cell receptor (beta chain) was sequenced within a study of fetal regulatory T cell absence and autoimmunity (TCRdb year 2017). Concerning the study at large: Exocrine pancreas autoimmunity was observed in the IPEX patients in the absence of clinical diabetes.

Overall study outcomes, separate from this receptor: Compared with cord blood, the pancreas TCR compartment showed significant oligoclonal enrichment, and some top clones were enriched more than 85-fold. The oligoclonal enrichment was interpreted as supporting antigen-driven autoimmunity in the pancreas before birth in IPEX syndrome. TRB gene family usage was found to be broadly similar between cord blood and pancreas and to resemble published neonatal and adult repertoires.

Amplification and barcoding of TCRbeta CDR3 regions were carried out by two-step multiplex PCR on the immunoSEQ human TCRbeta survey platform. Libraries were sequenced on Illumina instruments, and IgH from the same samples was sequenced in parallel. Per the original workflow: To remove PCR and sequencing errors, raw reads were filtered against IMGT V, D, J definitions and grouped with a nearest-neighbor algorithm. A clone was defined by an identical nucleotide sequence, and differential abundance between tissues was tested with a Fisher exact test for each clone at a pFDR threshold of p<0.01. Clones with frequencies too low for statistical inference were excluded by a minimum inclusion filter of 10 in either sample. The immunoSEQ Analyzer was used for pairwise clonal comparisons, and IMGT tools were used to assess gene family usage. In TCRdb, the immuneACCESS table is reduced to in-frame sequences with V and J assigned. These tables do not hold every clone; where another copy was compared, an unresolved V gene accounts for under half, and the others remain unexplained. V, J and clone size derive from that table, while D and trimming were established from the DNA sequence. A total of 95,000 to 100,000 clones appear in this sample, 72% of them only once. Together, the top ten hold roughly 2% of the sample.

The sample holds one count of this clone. The specificity of this receptor is unknown. No qualities accompany the bases; no much larger clone lies one base away. Genomic DNA obtained from frozen pancreas tissue was processed for repertoire sequencing. The DNeasy Blood and Tissue Kit was used to extract roughly 2-3.1 ug of genomic DNA from umbilical cord blood or frozen pancreas. V is shortened by 2 bases, J by 0 bases, and the region joining them spans 12 bases. The CDR3 contains 15 residues, cysteine and phenylalanine counted. Only the CDR3 portion is preserved as DNA: 45 bases, with reading frame beginning at the first base. CDR1 SGHRS and CDR2 YFSETQ were looked up in the germline V gene.

The sequenced material came from pancreas tissue. The clonotype comes from a male donor with IPEX syndrome. This chain joins TRBV5-1 to TRBJ2-7, and possibly TRBD1, on 5 matching bases. The CDR3: CASSFTGASSYEQYF. In nucleotide form, the sequence is TGCGCCAGCAGCTTTACTGGGGCCAGCTCCTACGAGCAGTACTTC.